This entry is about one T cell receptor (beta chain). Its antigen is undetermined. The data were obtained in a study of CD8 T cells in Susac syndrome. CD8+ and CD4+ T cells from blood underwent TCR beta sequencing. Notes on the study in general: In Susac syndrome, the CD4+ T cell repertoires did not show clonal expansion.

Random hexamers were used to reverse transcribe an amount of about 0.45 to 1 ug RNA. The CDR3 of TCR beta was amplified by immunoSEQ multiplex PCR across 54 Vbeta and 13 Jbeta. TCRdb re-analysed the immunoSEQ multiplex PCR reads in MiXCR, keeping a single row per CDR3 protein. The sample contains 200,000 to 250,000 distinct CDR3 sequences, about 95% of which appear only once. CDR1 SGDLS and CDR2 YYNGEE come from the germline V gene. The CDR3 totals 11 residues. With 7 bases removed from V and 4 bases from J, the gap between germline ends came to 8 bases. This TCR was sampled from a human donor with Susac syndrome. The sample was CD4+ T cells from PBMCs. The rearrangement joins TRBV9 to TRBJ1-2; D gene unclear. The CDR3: CASSFGYGYTF. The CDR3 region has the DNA TGTGCCAGCTCCTTCGGCTATGGCTACACCTTC.